This T cell receptor (beta chain) was identified in a study of blood T cells in healthy people across ages. In terms of origin and age, donors were healthy Caucasian individuals from Russia aged about 6 to 90. Trimming at V came to 3 bases and at J to 0 bases, leaving 20 bases not matched to a gene. Germline assignment: CDR1 MGHRA and CDR2 YSYEKL. This CDR3 has 21 amino acids. The second PCR ran roughly 7 to 11 cycles with a sample-barcoded 5' primer and J-beta primers. MiXCR, applied by TCRdb to the 5' RACE reads, yields one record per CDR3 protein. This table holds roughly 1.5 million distinct CDR3 sequences, roughly two fifths found once.

The sequencing sample was made of blood. This sequence was found in a woman between 18 and 30 years old in good health. V is TRBV4-1 and J is TRBJ2-3; 8 bases are a match to TRBD2. The CDR3 sequence is CASSHNLRTCGGRHSTDTQYF. The CDR3 coding sequence is TGCGCCAGCAGCCATAATCTACGGACTTGCGGGGGGCGCCATAGCACAGATACGCAGTATTTT.